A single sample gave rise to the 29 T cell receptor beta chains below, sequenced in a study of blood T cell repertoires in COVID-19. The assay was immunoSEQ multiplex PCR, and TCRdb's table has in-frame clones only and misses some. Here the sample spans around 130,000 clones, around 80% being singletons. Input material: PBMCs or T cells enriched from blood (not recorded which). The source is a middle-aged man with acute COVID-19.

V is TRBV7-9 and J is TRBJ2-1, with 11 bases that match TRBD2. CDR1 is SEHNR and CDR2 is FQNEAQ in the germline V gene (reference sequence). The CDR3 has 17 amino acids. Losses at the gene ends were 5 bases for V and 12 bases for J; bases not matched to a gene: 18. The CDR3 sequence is CASSASLVLAGGLVQFF. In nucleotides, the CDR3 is TGTGCCAGCAGCGCGTCCCTGGTCCTAGCGGGAGGACTAGTGCAGTTCTTC.

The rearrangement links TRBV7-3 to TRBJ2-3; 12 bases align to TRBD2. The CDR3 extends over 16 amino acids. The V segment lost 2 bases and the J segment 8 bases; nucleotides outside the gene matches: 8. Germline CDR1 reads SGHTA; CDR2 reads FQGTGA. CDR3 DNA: TGTGCCAGCAGCTTAGGGTCTAGCGGGGGGGCGGGTACGCAGTATTTT. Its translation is CASSLGSSGGAGTQYF.

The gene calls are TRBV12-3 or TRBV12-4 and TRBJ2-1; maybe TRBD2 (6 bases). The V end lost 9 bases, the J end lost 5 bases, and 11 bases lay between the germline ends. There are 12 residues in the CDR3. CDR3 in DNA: TGTGCCAGTAGCGGAAACCACAATGAGCAGTTCTTC. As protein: CASSGNHNEQFF.

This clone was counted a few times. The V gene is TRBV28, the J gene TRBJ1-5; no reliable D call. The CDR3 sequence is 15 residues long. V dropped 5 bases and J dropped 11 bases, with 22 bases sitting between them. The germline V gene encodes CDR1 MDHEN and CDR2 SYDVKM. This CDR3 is CASSRPRTGKRAQHF. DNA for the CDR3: TGTGCCAGCAGTCGACCGAGGACTGGGAAGCGGGCCCAGCATTTT.

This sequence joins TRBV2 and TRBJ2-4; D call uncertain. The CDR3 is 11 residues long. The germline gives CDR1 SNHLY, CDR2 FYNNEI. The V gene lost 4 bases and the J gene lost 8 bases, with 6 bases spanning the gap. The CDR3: CASSVSYIQYF. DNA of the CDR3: TGTGCCAGCAGTGTATCTTACATTCAGTACTTC.

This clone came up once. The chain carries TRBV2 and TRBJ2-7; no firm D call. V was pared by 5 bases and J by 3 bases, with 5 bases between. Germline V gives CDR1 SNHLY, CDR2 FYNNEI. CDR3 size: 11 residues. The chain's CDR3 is CASSPIYEQYF. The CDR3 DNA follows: TGTGCCAGCAGTCCTATCTACGAGCAGTACTTC.

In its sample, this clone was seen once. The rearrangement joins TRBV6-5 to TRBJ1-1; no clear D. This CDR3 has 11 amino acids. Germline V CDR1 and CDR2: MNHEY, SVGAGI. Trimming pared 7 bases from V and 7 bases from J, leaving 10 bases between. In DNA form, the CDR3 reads TGTGCCAGCACCTCGAGAGGTGAAGCTTTCTTT. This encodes CASTSRGEAFF.

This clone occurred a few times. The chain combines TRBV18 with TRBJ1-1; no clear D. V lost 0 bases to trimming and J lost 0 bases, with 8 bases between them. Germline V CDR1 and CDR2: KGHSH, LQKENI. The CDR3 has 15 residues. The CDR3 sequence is CASSPPNSLNTEAFF. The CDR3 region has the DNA TGTGCCAGCTCACCACCGAACAGCTTGAACACTGAAGCTTTCTTT.

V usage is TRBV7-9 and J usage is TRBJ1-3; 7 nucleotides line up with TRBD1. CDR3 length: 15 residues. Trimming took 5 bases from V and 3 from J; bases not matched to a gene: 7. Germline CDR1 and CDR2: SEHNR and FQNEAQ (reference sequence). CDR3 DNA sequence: TGTGCCAGCAGCCCTTCAGGACAGGTTGGAAACACCATATATTTT. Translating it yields CASSPSGQVGNTIYF.

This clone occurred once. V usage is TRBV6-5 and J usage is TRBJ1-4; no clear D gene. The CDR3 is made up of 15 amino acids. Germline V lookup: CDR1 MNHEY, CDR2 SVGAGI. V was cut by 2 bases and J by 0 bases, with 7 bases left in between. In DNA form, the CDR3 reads TGTGCCAGCAGTTACCGGGATTCAACTAATGAAAAACTGTTTTTT. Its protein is CASSYRDSTNEKLFF.

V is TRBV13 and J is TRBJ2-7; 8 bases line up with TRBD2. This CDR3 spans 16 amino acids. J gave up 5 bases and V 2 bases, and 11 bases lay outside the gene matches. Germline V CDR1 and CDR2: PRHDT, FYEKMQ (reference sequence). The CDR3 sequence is CASSLRLSGRINEQYF. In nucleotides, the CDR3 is TGTGCCAGCAGCTTACGACTCAGCGGGAGAATCAACGAGCAGTACTTC. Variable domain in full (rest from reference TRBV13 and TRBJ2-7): AAGVIQSPRHLIKEKRETATLKCYPIPRHDTVYWYQQGPGQDPQFLISFYEKMQSDKGSIPDRFSAQQFSDYHSELNMSSLELGDSALYFCASSLRLSGRINEQYFGPGTRLTVT.

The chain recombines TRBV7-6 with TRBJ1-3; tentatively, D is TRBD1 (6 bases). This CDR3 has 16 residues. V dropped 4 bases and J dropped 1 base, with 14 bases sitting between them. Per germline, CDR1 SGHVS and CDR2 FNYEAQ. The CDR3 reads CASSSGNRVSGNTIYF. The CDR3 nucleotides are TGTGCCAGCAGCTCAGGAAACAGGGTGTCTGGAAACACCATATATTTT.

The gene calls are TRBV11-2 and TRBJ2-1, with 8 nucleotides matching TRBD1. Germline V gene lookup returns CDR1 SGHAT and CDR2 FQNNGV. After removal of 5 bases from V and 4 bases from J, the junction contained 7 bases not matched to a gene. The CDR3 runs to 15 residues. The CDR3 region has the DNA TGTGCCAGCAGCCCCCGGACAGGGTCTTACAATGAGCAGTTCTTC. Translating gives CASSPRTGSYNEQFF. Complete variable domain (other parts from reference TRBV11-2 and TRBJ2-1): EAGVAQSPRYKIIEKRQSVAFWCNPISGHATLYWYQQILGQGPKLLIQFQNNGVVDDSQLPKDRFSAERLKGVDSTLKIQPAKLEDSAVYLCASSPRTGSYNEQFFGPGTRLTVL.

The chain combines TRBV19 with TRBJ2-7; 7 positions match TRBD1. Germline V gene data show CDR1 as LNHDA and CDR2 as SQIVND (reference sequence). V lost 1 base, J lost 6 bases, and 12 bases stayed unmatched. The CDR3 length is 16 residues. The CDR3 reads CASSIGTGGGWGEQYF. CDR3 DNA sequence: TGTGCCAGTAGTATAGGGACAGGTGGTGGATGGGGCGAGCAGTACTTC.

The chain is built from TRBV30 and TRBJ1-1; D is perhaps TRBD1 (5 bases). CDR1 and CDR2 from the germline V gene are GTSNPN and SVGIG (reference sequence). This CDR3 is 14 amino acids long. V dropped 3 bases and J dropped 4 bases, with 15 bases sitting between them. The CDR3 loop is CAWSPIGVVTEAFF. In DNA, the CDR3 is TGTGCCTGGAGCCCGATAGGGGTCGTCACTGAAGCTTTCTTT.

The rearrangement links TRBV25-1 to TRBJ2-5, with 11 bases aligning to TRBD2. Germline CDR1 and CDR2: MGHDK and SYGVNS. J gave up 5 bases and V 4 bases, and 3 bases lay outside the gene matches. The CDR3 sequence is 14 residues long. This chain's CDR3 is CASSGLAGGETQYF. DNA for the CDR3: TGTGCCAGCAGTGGATTAGCGGGAGGGGAGACCCAGTACTTC.

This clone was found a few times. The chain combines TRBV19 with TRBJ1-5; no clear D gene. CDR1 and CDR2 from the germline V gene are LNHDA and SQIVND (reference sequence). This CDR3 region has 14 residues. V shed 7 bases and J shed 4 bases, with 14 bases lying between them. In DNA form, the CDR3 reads TGTGCCAGTACCCCCGGCAGCGAAAATCAGCCCCAGCATTTT. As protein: CASTPGSENQPQHF.

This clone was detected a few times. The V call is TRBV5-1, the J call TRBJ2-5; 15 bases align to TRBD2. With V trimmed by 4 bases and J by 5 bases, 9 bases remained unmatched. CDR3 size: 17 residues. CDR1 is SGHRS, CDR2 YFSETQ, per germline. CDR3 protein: CASSPGTSGGPGETQYF. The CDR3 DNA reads TGCGCCAGCAGCCCTGGGACTAGCGGGGGGCCGGGGGAGACCCAGTACTTC.

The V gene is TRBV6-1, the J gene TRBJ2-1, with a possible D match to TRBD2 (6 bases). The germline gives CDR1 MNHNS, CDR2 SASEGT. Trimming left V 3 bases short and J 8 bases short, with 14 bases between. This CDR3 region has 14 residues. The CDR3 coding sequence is TGTGCCAGCAGTGAGACTCCCGGCGGGGATGAGCAGTTCTTC. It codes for CASSETPGGDEQFF.

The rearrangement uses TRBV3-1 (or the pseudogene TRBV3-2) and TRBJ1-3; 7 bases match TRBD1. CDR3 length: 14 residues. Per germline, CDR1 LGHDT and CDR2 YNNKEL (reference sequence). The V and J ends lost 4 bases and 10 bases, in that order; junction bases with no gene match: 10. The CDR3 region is CASSPRDSGTTIYF. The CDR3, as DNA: TGTGCCAGCAGCCCCAGGGACAGTGGGACGACCATATATTTT.

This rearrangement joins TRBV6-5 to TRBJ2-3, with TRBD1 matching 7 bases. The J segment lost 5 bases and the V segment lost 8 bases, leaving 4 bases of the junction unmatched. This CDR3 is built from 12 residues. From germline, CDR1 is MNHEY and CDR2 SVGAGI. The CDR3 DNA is TGTGCCAGCGACAGGGTAGGAGATACGCAGTATTTT. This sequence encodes CASDRVGDTQYF.

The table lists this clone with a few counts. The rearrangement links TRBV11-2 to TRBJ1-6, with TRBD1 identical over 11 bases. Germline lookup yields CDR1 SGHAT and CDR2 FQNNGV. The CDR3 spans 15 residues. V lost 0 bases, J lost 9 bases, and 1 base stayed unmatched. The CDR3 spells CASSLEGQGGSPLHF. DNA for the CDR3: TGTGCCAGCAGCTTAGAGGGACAGGGGGGTTCACCCCTCCACTTT.

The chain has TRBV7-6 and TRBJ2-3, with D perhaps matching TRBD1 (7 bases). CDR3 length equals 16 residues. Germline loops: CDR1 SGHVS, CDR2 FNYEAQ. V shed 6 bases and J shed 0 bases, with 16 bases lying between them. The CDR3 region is CASRRWQGGSTDTQYF. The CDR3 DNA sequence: TGTGCCAGCAGGAGGTGGCAGGGGGGAAGCACAGATACGCAGTATTTT. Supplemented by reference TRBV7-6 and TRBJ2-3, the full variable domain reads GAGVSQSPRYKVTKRGQDVALRCDPISGHVSLYWYRQALGQGPEFLTYFNYEAQQDKSGLPNDRFSAERPEGSISTLTIQRTEQRDSAMYRCASRRWQGGSTDTQYFGPGTRLTVL.

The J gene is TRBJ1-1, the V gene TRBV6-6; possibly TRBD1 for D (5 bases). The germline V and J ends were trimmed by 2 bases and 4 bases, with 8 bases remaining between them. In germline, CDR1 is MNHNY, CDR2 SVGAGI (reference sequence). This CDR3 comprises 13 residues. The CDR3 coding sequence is TGTGCCAGCAGTTACCAGGGAAGCACTGAAGCTTTCTTT. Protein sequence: CASSYQGSTEAFF.

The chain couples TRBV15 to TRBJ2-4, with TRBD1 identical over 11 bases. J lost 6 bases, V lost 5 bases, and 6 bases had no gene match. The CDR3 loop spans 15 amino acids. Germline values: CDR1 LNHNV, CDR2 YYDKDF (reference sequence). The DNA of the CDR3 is TGTGCCACCAGCCGAGCCGGACAGGGGGCAAACATTCAGTACTTC. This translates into CATSRAGQGANIQYF.

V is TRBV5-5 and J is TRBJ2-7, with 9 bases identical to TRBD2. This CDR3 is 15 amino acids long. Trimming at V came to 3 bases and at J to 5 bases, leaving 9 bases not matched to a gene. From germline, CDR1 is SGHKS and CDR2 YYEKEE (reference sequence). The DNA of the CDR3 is TGTGCCAGCAGCTCTCAGGTGCGGGAGGGCCACGAGCAGTACTTC. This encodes CASSSQVREGHEQYF.

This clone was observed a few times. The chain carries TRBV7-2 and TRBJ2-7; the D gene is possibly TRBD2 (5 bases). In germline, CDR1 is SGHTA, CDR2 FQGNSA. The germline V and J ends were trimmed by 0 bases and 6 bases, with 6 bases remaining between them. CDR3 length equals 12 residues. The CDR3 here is CASSLAGSEQYF. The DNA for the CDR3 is TGTGCCAGCAGCTTAGCGGGGAGCGAGCAGTACTTC.

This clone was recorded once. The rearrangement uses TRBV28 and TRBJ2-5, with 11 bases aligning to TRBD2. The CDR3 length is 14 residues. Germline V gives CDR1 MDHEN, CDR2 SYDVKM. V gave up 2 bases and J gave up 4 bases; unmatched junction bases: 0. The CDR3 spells CASSLTSGRETQYF. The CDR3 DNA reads TGTGCCAGCAGTTTAACTAGCGGGAGAGAGACCCAGTACTTC.

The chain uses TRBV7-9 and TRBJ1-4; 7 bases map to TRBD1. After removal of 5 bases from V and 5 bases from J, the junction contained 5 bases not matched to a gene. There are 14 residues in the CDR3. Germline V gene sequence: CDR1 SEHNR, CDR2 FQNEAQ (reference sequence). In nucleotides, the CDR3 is TGTGCCAGCAGCCGGGGACAGCGGAATGAAAAACTGTTTTTT. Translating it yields CASSRGQRNEKLFF.